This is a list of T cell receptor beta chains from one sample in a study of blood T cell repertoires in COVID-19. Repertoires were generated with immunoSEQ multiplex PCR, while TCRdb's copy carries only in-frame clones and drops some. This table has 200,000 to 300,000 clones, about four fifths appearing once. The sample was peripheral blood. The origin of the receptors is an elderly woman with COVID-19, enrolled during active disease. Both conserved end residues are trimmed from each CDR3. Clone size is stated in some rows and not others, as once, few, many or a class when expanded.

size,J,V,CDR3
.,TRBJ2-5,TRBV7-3,ASSAGQGPQETQY
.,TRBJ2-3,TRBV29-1,SARGGGSKVSTDTQY
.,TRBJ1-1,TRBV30,AWSQGGHTEAF
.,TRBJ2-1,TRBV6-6,ASKDSSYNEQF
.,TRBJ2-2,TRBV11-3,ASSLEGWRDTGELF
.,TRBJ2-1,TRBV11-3,ASSKWAGISYNEQF
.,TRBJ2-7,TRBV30,AWSSGTYEQY
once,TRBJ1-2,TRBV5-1,ASSNTGSYGYT
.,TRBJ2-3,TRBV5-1,ASSLEFGGITDTQY
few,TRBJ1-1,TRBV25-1,ASSGQGGRAEAF
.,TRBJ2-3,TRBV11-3,ASSPGTGGGTDAQY
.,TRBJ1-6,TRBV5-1,ASSTDTQLLHSPLH
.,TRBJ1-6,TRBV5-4,ASSEQGSVESPLH
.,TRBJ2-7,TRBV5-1,ASSSSGISRYEQY
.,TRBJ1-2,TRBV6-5,ASSRGTGGGYT
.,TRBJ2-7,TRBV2,ASSEQATPTIEQY
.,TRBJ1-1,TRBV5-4,ASSLPSRMNTEAF
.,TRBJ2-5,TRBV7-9,ASSPGGGQETQY
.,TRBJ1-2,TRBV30,AWSVGREGYGYT
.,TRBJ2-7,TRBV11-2,ASSLAGQGNYEQY
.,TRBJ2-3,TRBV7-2,ASSSPGGTQY
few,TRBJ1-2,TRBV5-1,ASSLARQGYGYT
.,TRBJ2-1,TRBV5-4,ASRLGGSLTNEQF
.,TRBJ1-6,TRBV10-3,AISEGTGVGSPLH
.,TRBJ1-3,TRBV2,ASSASLSGNTIY
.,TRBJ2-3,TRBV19,ASNRDGGTQY
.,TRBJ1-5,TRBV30,AWNRENSNQPQH
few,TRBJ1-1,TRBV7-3,ASSPLGRGSAEAF
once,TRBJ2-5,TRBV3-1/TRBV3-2,ASSLLAEETQY
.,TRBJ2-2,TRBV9,ASSVDGPLTGELF
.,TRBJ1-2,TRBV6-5,ASSYEGDYGYT
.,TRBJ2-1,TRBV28,ASSSVSSYNEQF
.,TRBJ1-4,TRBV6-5,ASSYQGTGVEKLF
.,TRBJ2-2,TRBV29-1,SVQQANTGELF
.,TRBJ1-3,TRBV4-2,ASSQVSGNTIY
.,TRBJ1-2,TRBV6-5,ASRGTAQFNYGYT
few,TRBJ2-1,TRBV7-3,ASSLGLGKNEQF
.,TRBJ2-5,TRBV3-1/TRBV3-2,ASSQDRGGLALGTQY
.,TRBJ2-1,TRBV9,ASSVNPSGRGNEQF
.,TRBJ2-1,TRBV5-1,ASSLAGQGFYNEQF
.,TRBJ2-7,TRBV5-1,ASSLAGTEPYEQY
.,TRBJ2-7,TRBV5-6,ASSLARLFYEQY
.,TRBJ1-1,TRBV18,ASSPDRMNTEAF
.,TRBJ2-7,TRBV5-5,ASSLVYQVPTYEQY
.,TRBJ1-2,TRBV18,ASSPRSSEGYGYT
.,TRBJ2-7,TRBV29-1,SAAPGQGAYEQY
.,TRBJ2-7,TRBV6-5,ASRSPTGGYEQY
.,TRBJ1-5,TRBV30,AWSLQPNQPQH
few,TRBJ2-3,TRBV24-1,ATSHLKGADTQY
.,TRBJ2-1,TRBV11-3,ASSLRGTGGNEQF
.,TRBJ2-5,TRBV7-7,ASSLGAILWETQY
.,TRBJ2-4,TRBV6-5,ASSSGTGGAKNIQY